This T cell receptor beta chain was profiled in a study of blood T cell repertoires in COVID-19. Study summary: Sources were T cells, B-cell-depleted T cells, or PBMCs; the material itself was cDNA or gDNA.

What the recovered Cohort 3 donors had was two negative PCRs, clearance, or symptom resolution. Using immunoSEQ multiplex PCR, the repertoire was profiled, and TCRdb retains in-frame clones only, with some absent. The sample has 250,000 or so clones, 75% to 90% seen once; the top ten hold approximately 2%. CDR3 length equals 18 residues. The trim removed 5 bases at V and 2 bases at J, leaving 17 bases unmatched. Germline V gene lookup returns CDR1 MDHEN and CDR2 SYDVKM. The specimen sequenced was PBMCs or T cells enriched from blood (not recorded which). The chain recombines TRBV28 with TRBJ1-2, with 7 positions matching TRBD1. This receptor was obtained from a woman aged 45-65 years who had recovered from COVID-19. The DNA for the CDR3 is TGTGCCAGCAGTGGCATAGGACACGGGACAGCTAACAACTATGGCTACACCTTC. This encodes CASSGIGHGTANNYGYTF.